Listed below are T cell receptor beta chains from one sample, sequenced in a study of molecular identifiers for immune sequencing clone quantification. TCRdb ran MiXCR on the PCR reads and lists one entry per CDR3 protein. The data show about 640,000 distinct CDR3 sequences, roughly 21% seen once. Input material: naive CD8+ T cells from blood, with Jurkat cell RNA spiked in. The source is a human donor in good health. Some libraries in this study had Jurkat cell RNA spiked in. CDR3s include the opening cysteine and the closing phenylalanine or tryptophan. A D gene is named only where the DNA matches it firmly. Clone size is shown for a subset of rows, as once, few, many or a class of expanded clone.

J: TRBJ2-1
V: TRBV20-1
size: many
D: TRBD2
DNA: TGCAGTGCTACTATAGCGGGGGGGATTTACAATGAGCAGTTCTTC
CDR3: CSATIAGGIYNEQFF

J: TRBJ1-1
V: TRBV10-3
size: many
D: TRBD1
DNA: TGTGCCACAGCGGGACAGGGGGCGAGAACTGAAGCTTTCTTT
CDR3: CATAGQGARTEAFF

J: TRBJ2-3
V: TRBV30
size: many
D: TRBD2
DNA: TGTGCCTGGACCCTGTACGGGGGGGCCGGGATTGGTTTCATGTACACAGATACGCAGTATTTT
CDR3: CAWTLYGGAGIGFMYTDTQYF

J: TRBJ2-1
V: TRBV6-2/TRBV6-3
size: few
D: TRBD2
DNA: TGTGCCAGCGGAACTAGCCTGGGACAGCAGCTAGCGGGAGGGCCCAATGAGCAGTTCTTC
CDR3: CASGTSLGQQLAGGPNEQFF

J: TRBJ2-1
V: TRBV27
size: many
D: .
DNA: TGTGCCAGCAGTTTAGGTGTTAGCTCCTACAATGAGCAGTTCTTC
CDR3: CASSLGVSSYNEQFF

J: TRBJ1-3
V: TRBV6-5
size: few
D: .
DNA: TGTGCCAGCAGTTACGGGTTTGAAGGACCCTTCTCTGGAAACACCATATATTTT
CDR3: CASSYGFEGPFSGNTIYF

J: TRBJ2-3
V: TRBV28
size: many
D: .
DNA: TGTGCCAGCAGTTTAACTGTCCCCTCAGGCACAGATACGCAGTATTTT
CDR3: CASSLTVPSGTDTQYF

J: TRBJ1-6
V: TRBV7-2
size: many
D: .
DNA: TGTGCCAGCAGCTTACGGGGAAATAATAATTCACCCCTCCACTTT
CDR3: CASSLRGNNNSPLHF

J: TRBJ2-3
V: TRBV19
size: many
D: TRBD1
DNA: TGTGCCAGCACCCCCAGGGGGCGGACAGATACGCAGTATTTT
CDR3: CASTPRGRTDTQYF

J: TRBJ1-1
V: TRBV13
size: many
D: .
DNA: TGTGCCAGCAGCTCCCCTCCGGACACCGAGAACACTGAAGCTTTCTTT
CDR3: CASSSPPDTENTEAFF

J: TRBJ2-3
V: TRBV7-6
size: .
D: TRBD1
DNA: TGTGCCAGCAGCCAATACAGGGGGTCAGATACGCAGTATTTT
CDR3: CASSQYRGSDTQYF

J: TRBJ2-3
V: TRBV6-5
size: many
D: .
DNA: TGTGCCAGCAGTGGGGGCAGGGCAGATACGCAGTATTTT
CDR3: CASSGGRADTQYF

J: TRBJ2-7
V: TRBV5-1
size: many
D: .
DNA: TGCGCCAGCGGCCCGTTGACTTCCTACGAGCAGTACTTC
CDR3: CASGPLTSYEQYF

J: TRBJ2-3
V: TRBV30
size: .
D: .
DNA: TGTGCCTGGAGTGTTTGGGGTTCTAGCACAGATACGCAGTATTTT
CDR3: CAWSVWGSSTDTQYF

J: TRBJ2-5
V: TRBV7-6
size: many
D: TRBD1
DNA: TGTGCCAGCAGCTTCGGACAGGGGAAAGAGACCCAGTACTTC
CDR3: CASSFGQGKETQYF

J: TRBJ1-1
V: TRBV6-6
size: many
D: .
DNA: TGTGCCAGCAGCTTCCGGGAAAACACTGAAGCTTTCTTT
CDR3: CASSFRENTEAFF

J: TRBJ2-3
V: TRBV29-1
size: .
D: .
DNA: TGCAGCGCCCAGGACGGATCTAAGACAGATACGCAGTATTTT
CDR3: CSAQDGSKTDTQYF

J: TRBJ2-7
V: TRBV9
size: many
D: .
DNA: TGTGCCAGCAGCGGCCCGAAAAACCCCTACGAGCAGTACTTC
CDR3: CASSGPKNPYEQYF

J: TRBJ1-1
V: TRBV6-5
size: many
D: TRBD1
DNA: TGTGCCAGCAGTTACTCGATGACAGGGGGCCCGAACACTGAAGCTTTCTTT
CDR3: CASSYSMTGGPNTEAFF

J: TRBJ2-7
V: TRBV15
size: .
D: TRBD2
DNA: TGTGCCACCAGCTCCGTACCGGGACTAGCCTACGAGCAGTACTTC
CDR3: CATSSVPGLAYEQYF

J: TRBJ2-1
V: TRBV19
size: .
D: TRBD2
DNA: TGTGCCAGTAGTCTGGCAGCGGGGGGGCTTTGCAATGAGCAGTTCTTC
CDR3: CASSLAAGGLCNEQFF

J: TRBJ2-1
V: TRBV7-2
size: many
D: .
DNA: TGTGCCAGCAGCGAAGACAATTCGAATGAGCAGTTCTTC
CDR3: CASSEDNSNEQFF

J: TRBJ2-6
V: TRBV7-9
size: many
D: .
DNA: TGTGCCAGCAGCTTGACAGTAGGAGATTCCCTATCTGGGGCCAACGTCCTGACTTTC
CDR3: CASSLTVGDSLSGANVLTF

J: TRBJ2-3
V: TRBV7-9
size: many
D: .
DNA: TGTGCCAGCAGCCCCCCCCGCGGGGTAGACACCACAGATACGCAGTATTTT
CDR3: CASSPPRGVDTTDTQYF

J: TRBJ2-3
V: TRBV20-1
size: .
D: TRBD2
DNA: TGCAGTGCAAGGGCTAGCGGGACTAGCACAGATACGCAGTATTTT
CDR3: CSARASGTSTDTQYF

J: TRBJ2-5
V: TRBV6-6
size: many
D: TRBD1
DNA: TGTGCCAGCGTAAGGGGGCGCGAACAAGAGACCCAGTACTTC
CDR3: CASVRGREQETQYF

J: TRBJ2-7
V: TRBV28
size: many
D: TRBD2
DNA: TGTGCCAGCAGTCGGGGACTAGCCGTCTACGAGCAGTACTTC
CDR3: CASSRGLAVYEQYF

J: TRBJ2-3
V: TRBV7-9
size: many
D: TRBD2
DNA: TGTGCCAGCACTGGGGCGGGAGTGGCAGATACGCAGTATTTT
CDR3: CASTGAGVADTQYF

J: TRBJ2-7
V: TRBV29-1
size: .
D: .
DNA: TGCAGCGTTGATGGGGGAACCTCCTACGAGCAGTACTTC
CDR3: CSVDGGTSYEQYF

J: TRBJ2-3
V: TRBV7-2
size: many
D: TRBD1
DNA: TGTGCCAGCAGCAACCCAATATTCGGACAGGGGGTAGCAGATACGCAGTATTTT
CDR3: CASSNPIFGQGVADTQYF

J: TRBJ2-3
V: TRBV6-2/TRBV6-3
size: many
D: .
DNA: TGTGCCAGCAGTTACGTCGGGATTAGCACAGATACGCAGTATTTT
CDR3: CASSYVGISTDTQYF

J: TRBJ2-3
V: TRBV12-3/TRBV12-4
size: few
D: TRBD2
DNA: TGTGCCAGCAGTTTATCTTCCAGCGGGAGGGCCCTACGCAGCACAGATACGCAGTATTTT
CDR3: CASSLSSSGRALRSTDTQYF

J: TRBJ2-1
V: TRBV19
size: few
D: TRBD2
DNA: TGTGCCAGTACCATGGCCGGGAGGTCGAACAATGAGCAGTTCTTC
CDR3: CASTMAGRSNNEQFF

J: TRBJ2-7
V: TRBV27
size: .
D: .
DNA: TGTGCCAGCAGTTTATCGGACACCTACTACGAGCAGTACTTC
CDR3: CASSLSDTYYEQYF

J: TRBJ2-3
V: TRBV4-3
size: many
D: .
DNA: TGCGCCAGCAGCCAAGAGTGGCTAGCGAGCACAGATACGCAGTATTTT
CDR3: CASSQEWLASTDTQYF

J: TRBJ1-6
V: TRBV7-8
size: .
D: .
DNA: TGTGCCAGCAGCTTAGGCGCGGGGGCGCATTCACCCCTCCACTTT
CDR3: CASSLGAGAHSPLHF

J: TRBJ1-6
V: TRBV20-1
size: many
D: .
DNA: TGCAGTGCTAGAGGCCCAGGGGAGTGGGGATCACCCCTCCACTTT
CDR3: CSARGPGEWGSPLHF

J: TRBJ2-3
V: TRBV5-1
size: few
D: .
DNA: TGCGCCAGCAGCTTATTGGGACGGGGTTCTACGCAGTATTTT
CDR3: CASSLLGRGSTQYF

J: TRBJ2-7
V: TRBV4-1
size: .
D: TRBD2
DNA: TGCGCCAGCAGCCGTAGCGGGGCTAGCTCCTACGAGCAGTACTTC
CDR3: CASSRSGASSYEQYF

J: TRBJ1-2
V: TRBV3-1
size: many
D: TRBD1
DNA: TGTGCCAGCAGCCAAGATGTGGACAGGGAATTCTATGGCTACACCTTC
CDR3: CASSQDVDREFYGYTF

J: TRBJ2-2
V: TRBV27
size: few
D: TRBD2
DNA: TGTGCCAGCAGTTTTGGACTAGCGTACACCGGGGAGCTGTTTTTT
CDR3: CASSFGLAYTGELFF